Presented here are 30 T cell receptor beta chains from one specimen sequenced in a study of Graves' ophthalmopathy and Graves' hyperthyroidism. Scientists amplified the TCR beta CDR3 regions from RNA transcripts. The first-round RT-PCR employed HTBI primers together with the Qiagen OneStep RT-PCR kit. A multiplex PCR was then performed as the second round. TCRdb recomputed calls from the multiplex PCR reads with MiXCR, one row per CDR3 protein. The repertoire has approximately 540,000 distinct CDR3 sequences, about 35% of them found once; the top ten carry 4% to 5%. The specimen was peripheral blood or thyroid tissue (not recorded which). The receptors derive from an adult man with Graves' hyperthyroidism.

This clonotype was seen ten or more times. CDR3 DNA: TGCAGCGTCGCGGGACTAGCGGAAGAGACCCAGTACTTC. This encodes CSVAGLAEETQYF. The chain has TRBV29-1 and TRBJ2-5, with TRBD2 identical over 11 bases. CDR1 is SQVTM, CDR2 ANQGSEA, per germline. This CDR3 spans 13 amino acids. V gave up 6 bases and J gave up 3 bases; unmatched junction bases: 3.

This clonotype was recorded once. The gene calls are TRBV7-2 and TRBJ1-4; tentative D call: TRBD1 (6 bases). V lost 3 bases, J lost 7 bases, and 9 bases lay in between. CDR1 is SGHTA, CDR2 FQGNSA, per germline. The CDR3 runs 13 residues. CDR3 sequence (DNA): TGTGCCAGCAGCTTGAGGGGGAGTGAAAAACTGTTTTTT. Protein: CASSLRGSEKLFF.

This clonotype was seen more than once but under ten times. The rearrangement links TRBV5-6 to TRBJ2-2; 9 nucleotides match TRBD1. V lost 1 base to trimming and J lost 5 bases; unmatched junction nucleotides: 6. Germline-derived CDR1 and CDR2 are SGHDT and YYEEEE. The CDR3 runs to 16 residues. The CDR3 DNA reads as TGTGCCAGCAGCTTGAAGGCGGGACAGGGAACCGGGGAGCTGTTTTTT. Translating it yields CASSLKAGQGTGELFF.

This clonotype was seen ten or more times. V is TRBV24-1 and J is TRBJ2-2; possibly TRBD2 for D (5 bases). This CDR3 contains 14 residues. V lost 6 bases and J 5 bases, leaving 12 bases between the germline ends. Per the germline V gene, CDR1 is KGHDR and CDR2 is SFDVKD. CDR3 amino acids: CATSKTAGTGELFF. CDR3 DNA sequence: TGTGCCACCAGTAAGACCGCGGGTACCGGGGAGCTGTTTTTT.

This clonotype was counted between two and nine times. CDR3 residues: CAITPSGGAGNEQFF. The CDR3 DNA reads TGTGCCATCACCCCTAGCGGGGGGGCTGGCAATGAGCAGTTCTTC. J is TRBJ2-1 and V is TRBV10-3; 12 bases line up with TRBD2. Looked up from germline, CDR1 is ENHRY and CDR2 is SYGVKD. This CDR3 is 15 amino acids long. V dropped 7 bases and J dropped 6; count of bases not matched to a gene: 7.

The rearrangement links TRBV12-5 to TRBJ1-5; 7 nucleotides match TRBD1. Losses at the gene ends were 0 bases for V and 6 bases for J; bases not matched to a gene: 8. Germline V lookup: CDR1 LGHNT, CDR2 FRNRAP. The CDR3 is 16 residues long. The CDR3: CASGLVPGQSGQPQHF. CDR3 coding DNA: TGTGCTAGTGGTTTGGTACCGGGACAGTCGGGTCAGCCCCAGCATTTT. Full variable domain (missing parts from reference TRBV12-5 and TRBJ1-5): DARVTQTPRHKVTEMGQEVTMRCQPILGHNTVFWYRQTMMQGLELLAYFRNRAPLDDSGMPKDRFSAEMPDATLATLKIQPSEPRDSAVYFCASGLVPGQSGQPQHFGDGTRLSIL.

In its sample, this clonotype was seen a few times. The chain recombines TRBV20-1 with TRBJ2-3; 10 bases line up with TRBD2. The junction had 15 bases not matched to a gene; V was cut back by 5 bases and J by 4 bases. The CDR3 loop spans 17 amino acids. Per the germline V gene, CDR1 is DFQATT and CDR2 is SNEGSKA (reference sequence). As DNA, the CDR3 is TGCAGTGCTCTCTTTGACGTGGCTAGCGGGAGTGCAGATACGCAGTATTTT. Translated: CSALFDVASGSADTQYF.

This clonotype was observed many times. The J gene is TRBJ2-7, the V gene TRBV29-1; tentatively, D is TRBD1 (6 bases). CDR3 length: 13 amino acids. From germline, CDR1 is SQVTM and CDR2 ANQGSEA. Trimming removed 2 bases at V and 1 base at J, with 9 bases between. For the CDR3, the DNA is TGCAGCGTTGAACCCACAGGGTCCTACGAGCAGTACTTC. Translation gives CSVEPTGSYEQYF.

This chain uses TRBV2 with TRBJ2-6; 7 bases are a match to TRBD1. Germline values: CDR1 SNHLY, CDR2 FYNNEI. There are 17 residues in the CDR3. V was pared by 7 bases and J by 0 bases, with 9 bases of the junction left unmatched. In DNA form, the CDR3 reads TGTGCCAGCAAGGGCCAGGGGGACATCTCTGGGGCCAACGTCCTGACTTTC. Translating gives CASKGQGDISGANVLTF.

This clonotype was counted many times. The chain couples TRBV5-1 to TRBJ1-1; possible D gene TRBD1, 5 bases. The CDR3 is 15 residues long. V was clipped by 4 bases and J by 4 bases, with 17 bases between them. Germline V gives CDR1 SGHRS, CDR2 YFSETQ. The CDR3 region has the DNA TGCGCCAGCAGCCAGGGAATGCCCAAGGGCACTGAAGCTTTCTTT. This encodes CASSQGMPKGTEAFF.

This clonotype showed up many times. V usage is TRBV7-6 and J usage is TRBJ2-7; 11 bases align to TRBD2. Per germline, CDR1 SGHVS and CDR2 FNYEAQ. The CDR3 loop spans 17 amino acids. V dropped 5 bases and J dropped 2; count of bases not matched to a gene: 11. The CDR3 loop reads CASSPSAGTSGAYEQYF. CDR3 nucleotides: TGTGCCAGCAGCCCAAGCGCCGGGACTAGCGGAGCCTACGAGCAGTACTTC.

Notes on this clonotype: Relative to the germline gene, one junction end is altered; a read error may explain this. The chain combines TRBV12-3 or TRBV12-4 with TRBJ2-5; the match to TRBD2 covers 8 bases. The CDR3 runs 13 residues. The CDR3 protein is CASSLWLAGELNF. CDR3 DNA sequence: TGTGCCAGCAGTTTGTGGCTAGCGGGCGAGCTGAACTTC.

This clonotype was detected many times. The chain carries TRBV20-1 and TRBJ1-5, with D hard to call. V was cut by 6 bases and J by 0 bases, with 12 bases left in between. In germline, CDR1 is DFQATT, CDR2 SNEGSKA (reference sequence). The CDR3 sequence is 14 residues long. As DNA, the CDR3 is TGCAGTGCCCCGATTCGGTATAGCAATCAGCCCCAGCATTTT. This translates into CSAPIRYSNQPQHF.

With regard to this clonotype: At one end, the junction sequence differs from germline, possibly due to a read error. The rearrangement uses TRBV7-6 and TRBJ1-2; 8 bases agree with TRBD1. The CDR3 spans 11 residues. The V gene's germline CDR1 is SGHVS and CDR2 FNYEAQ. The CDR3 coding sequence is TGTGCCAGCAGCCAAGGACAGGGCTACTCCTTC. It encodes CASSQGQGYSF.

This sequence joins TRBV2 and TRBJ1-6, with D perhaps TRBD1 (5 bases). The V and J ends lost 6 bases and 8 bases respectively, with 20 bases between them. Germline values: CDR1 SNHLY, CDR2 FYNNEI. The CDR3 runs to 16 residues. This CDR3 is CASRGQGGTGHSPLHF. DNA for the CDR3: TGTGCCAGCAGAGGGCAGGGAGGGACCGGGCATTCACCCCTCCACTTT.

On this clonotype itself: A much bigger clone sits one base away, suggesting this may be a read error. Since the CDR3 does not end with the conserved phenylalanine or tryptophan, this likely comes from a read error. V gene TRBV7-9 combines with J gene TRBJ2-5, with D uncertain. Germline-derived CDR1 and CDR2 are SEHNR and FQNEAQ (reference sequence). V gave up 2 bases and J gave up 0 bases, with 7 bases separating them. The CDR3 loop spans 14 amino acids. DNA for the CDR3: TGTGCCAGCAGCTTATTGGAGTACCAAGAGACCCAGTACCTC. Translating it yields CASSLLEYQETQYL.

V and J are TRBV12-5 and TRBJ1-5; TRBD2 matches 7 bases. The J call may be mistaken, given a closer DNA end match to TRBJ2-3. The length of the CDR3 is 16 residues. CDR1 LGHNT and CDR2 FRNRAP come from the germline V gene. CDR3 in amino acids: CASGLVVVRGADTQYF. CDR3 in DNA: TGTGCTAGTGGTTTGGTAGTGGTTCGGGGGGCAGATACGCAGTATTTT.

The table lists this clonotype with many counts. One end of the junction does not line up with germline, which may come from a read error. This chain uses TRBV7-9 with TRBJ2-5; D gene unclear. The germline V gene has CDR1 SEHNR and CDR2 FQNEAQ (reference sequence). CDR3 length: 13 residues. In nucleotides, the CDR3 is TGTGCTAGCAGCTTAGATGGCAGAGAGACCCAGTACTTC. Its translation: CASSLDGRETQYF.

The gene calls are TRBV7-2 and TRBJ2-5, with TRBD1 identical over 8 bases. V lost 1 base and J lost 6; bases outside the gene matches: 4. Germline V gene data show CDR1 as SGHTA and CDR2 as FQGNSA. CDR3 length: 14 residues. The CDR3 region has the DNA TGTGCCAGCAGCTTAGACAGGGGGGAAAAGACCCAGTACTTC. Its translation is CASSLDRGEKTQYF.

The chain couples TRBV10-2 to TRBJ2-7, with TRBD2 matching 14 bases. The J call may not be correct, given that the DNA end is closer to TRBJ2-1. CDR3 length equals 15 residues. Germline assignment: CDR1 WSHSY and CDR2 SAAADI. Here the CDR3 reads CASTKGLAGVDEQFF. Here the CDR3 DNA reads TGCGCCAGCACCAAGGGACTAGCGGGAGTCGATGAGCAGTTCTTC.

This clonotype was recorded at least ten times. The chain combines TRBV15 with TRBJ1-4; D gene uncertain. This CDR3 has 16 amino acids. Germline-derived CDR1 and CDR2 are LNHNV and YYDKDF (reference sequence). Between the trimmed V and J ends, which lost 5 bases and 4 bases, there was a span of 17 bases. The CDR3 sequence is CATSPQRRGYNEKLFF. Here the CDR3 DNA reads TGTGCCACCAGCCCGCAGAGGCGGGGTTATAATGAAAAACTGTTTTTT. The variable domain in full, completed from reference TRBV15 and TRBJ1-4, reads DAMVIQNPRYQVTQFGKPVTLSCSQTLNHNVMYWYQQKSSQAPKLLFHYYDKDFNNEADTPDNFQSRRPNTSFCFLDIRSPGLGDTAMYLCATSPQRRGYNEKLFFGSGTQLSVL.

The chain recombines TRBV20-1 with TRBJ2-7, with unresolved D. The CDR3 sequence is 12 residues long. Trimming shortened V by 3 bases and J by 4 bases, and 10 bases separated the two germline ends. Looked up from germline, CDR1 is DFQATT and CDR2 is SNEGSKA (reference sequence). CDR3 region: CSASAAGYEQYF. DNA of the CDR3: TGCAGTGCTAGTGCAGCCGGGTACGAGCAGTACTTC.

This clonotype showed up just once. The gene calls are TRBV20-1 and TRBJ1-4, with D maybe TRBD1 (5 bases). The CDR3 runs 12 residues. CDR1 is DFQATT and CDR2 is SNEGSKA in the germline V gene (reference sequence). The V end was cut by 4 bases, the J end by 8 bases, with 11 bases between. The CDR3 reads CSATAGGEKLFF. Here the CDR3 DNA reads TGCAGTGCTACTGCTGGGGGAGAAAAACTGTTTTTT.

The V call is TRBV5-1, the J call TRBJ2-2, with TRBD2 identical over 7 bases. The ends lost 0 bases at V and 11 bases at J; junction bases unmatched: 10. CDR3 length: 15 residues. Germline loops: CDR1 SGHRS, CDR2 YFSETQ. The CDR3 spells CASSLAVGGPDELFF. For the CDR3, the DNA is TGCGCCAGCAGCTTGGCGGTGGGAGGGCCGGACGAGCTGTTTTTT. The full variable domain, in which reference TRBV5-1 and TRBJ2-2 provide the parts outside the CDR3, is KAGVTQTPRYLIKTRGQQVTLSCSPISGHRSVSWYQQTPGQGLQFLFEYFSETQRNKGNFPGRFSGRQFSNSRSEMNVSTLELGDSALYLCASSLAVGGPDELFFGEGSRLTVL.

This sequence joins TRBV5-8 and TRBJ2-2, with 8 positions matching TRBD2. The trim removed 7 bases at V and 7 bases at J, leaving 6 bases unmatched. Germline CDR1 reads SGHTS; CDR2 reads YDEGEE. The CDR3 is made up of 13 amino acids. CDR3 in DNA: TGTGCCAGCCCCGGGACTAGTGTCGGGGAGCTGTTTTTT. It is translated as CASPGTSVGELFF.

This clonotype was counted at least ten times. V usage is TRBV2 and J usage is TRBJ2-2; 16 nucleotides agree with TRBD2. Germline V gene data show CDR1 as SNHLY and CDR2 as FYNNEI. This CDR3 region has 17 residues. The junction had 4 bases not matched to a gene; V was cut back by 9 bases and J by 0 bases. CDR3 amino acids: CARQGLAGGTNTGELFF. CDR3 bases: TGTGCCAGGCAGGGACTAGCGGGGGGGACGAACACCGGGGAGCTGTTTTTT.

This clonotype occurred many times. The CDR3, as DNA: TGTGCCAGCAGCTCGGGCGGCAATCAGCCCCAGCATTTT. Amino acids: CASSSGGNQPQHF. The chain employs TRBV12-3 or TRBV12-4 and TRBJ1-5, with D uncertain. The V end lost 6 bases, the J end lost 2 bases, and 8 bases lay between the germline ends. The CDR3 totals 13 residues.

The CDR3 sequence: CASSLGQISYNEQFF. DNA of the CDR3: TGCGCCAGCAGCTTGGGACAGATCTCCTACAATGAGCAGTTCTTC. The V gene is TRBV5-1, the J gene TRBJ2-7; D is possibly TRBD1 (5 bases). With the DNA end fitting TRBJ2-1 better, the J assignment may be wrong. Germline lookup yields CDR1 SGHRS and CDR2 YFSETQ. This CDR3 is built from 15 residues.

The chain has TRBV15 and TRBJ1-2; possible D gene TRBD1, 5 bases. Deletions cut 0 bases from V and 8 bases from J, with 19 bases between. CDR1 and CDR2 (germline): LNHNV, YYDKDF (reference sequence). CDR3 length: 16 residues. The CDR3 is CATSRDQRAGRGGYTF. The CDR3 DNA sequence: TGTGCCACCAGCAGAGATCAGAGGGCGGGGAGGGGAGGCTACACCTTC.

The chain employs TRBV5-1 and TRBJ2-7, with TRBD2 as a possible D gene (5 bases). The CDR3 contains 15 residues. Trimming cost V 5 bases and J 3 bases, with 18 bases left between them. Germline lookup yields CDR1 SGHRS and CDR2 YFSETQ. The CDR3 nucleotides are TGCGCCAGCAGTAATGGACGCGGCCGGGACTACGAGCAGTACTTC. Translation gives CASSNGRGRDYEQYF.